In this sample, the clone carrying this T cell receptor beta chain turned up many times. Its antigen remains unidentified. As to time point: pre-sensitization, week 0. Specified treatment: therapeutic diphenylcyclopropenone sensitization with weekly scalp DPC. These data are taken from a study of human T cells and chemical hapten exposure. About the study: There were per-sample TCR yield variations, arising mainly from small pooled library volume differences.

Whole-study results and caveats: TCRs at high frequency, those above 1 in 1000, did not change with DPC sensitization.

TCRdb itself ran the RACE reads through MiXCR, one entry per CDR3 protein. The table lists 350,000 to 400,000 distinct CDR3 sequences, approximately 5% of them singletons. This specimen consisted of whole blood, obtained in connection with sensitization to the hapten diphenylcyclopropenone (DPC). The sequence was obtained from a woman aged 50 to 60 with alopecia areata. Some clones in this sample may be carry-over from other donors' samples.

CDR3 bases: TGTGCCAGCAGCATGGGACAGTCCAACACTGAAGCTTTCTTT. Amino acids: CASSMGQSNTEAFF. This chain connects TRBV7-9 to TRBJ1-1; 7 bases line up with TRBD1. Germline loops: CDR1 SEHNR, CDR2 FQNEAQ (reference sequence). V was pared by 5 bases and J by 2 bases, with 5 bases of the junction left unmatched. This CDR3 has 14 amino acids. The whole variable domain, filled in from reference TRBV7-9 and TRBJ1-1, reads DTGVSQNPRHKITKRGQNVTFRCDPISEHNRLYWYRQTLGQGPEFLTYFQNEAQLEKSRLLSDRFSAERPKGSFSTLEIQRTEQGDSAMYLCASSMGQSNTEAFFGQGTRLTVV.